Listed here are 7 T cell receptor beta chains from one sample, sequenced in a study of CD8 T cells in Susac syndrome. Random hexamers were used to reverse transcribe an amount of about 0.45 to 1 ug RNA. TCRdb used MiXCR to reprocess the immunoSEQ multiplex PCR reads, holding one entry per CDR3 protein. The sample records about 150,000 distinct CDR3 sequences, 90% to 95% being singletons. Sequences were obtained from CD4+ T cells from PBMCs. Every receptor here comes from a human donor in good health.

The rearrangement links TRBV29-1 to TRBJ1-1; weak D call: TRBD1 (6 bases). Trimming removed 3 bases from V and 2 bases from J, with 10 bases in between. The CDR3 extends over 13 amino acids. The germline V gene encodes CDR1 SQVTM and CDR2 ANQGSEA. CDR3 DNA sequence: TGCAGCGTTGATTTGGGGACAAACACTGAAGCTTTCTTT. Translating gives CSVDLGTNTEAFF.

In DNA, the CDR3 is TGTGCCAGCAGCTTAGTATCATCTACTCAGCCCCAGCATTTT. Amino acid sequence: CASSLVSSTQPQHF. The chain recombines TRBV11-2 with TRBJ1-5; no clear D gene. The germline V and J ends were trimmed by 1 base and 6 bases, with 10 bases remaining between them. This CDR3 region has 14 residues. Germline loops: CDR1 SGHAT, CDR2 FQNNGV.

This sequence joins TRBV18 and TRBJ2-2; 7 nucleotides align to TRBD1. There are 15 residues in the CDR3. V was clipped by 3 bases and J by 9 bases; unmatched bases: 10. Germline assignment: CDR1 KGHSH and CDR2 LQKENI. The DNA of the CDR3 is TGTGCCAGCTCACCTCGGACAGGAGCCCGCCGGGAGCTGTTTTTT. It codes for CASSPRTGARRELFF.

This sequence joins TRBV18 and TRBJ2-1; maybe TRBD2 (5 bases). The germline V gene has CDR1 KGHSH and CDR2 LQKENI. This CDR3 is 16 amino acids long. Trimming cost V 0 bases and J 3 bases, with 12 bases left between them. As DNA, the CDR3 is TGTGCCAGCTCACCACCCAGGCGGGTTCTCTACAATGAGCAGTTCTTC. Its translation: CASSPPRRVLYNEQFF.

V usage is TRBV18 and J usage is TRBJ2-3; 7 bases line up with TRBD1. The germline V gene has CDR1 KGHSH and CDR2 LQKENI. The V segment lost 3 bases and the J segment 2 bases; nucleotides outside the gene matches: 5. The CDR3 consists of 15 residues. For the CDR3, the DNA is TGTGCCAGCTCACCCAGACAGGGTAACACAGATACGCAGTATTTT. Amino acid sequence: CASSPRQGNTDTQYF.

CDR3 in DNA: TGTGCCAGCAGCTTAGGGGCGCGGGACCTCCGTTGGGGCAATCAGCCCCAGCATTTT. As protein: CASSLGARDLRWGNQPQHF. V usage is TRBV13 and J usage is TRBJ1-5; tentative D call: TRBD1 (5 bases). Germline CDR1 PRHDT, CDR2 FYEKMQ (reference sequence). V lost 0 bases and J lost 2, with 20 bases in between. This CDR3 has 19 residues.

Regarding this clonotype: Sequence at one end of the junction differs from germline and may be a read error. The rearrangement joins TRBV29-1 to TRBJ2-5; D is tentatively TRBD1 or TRBD2 (5 bases each). The germline gives CDR1 SQVTM, CDR2 ANQGSEA. This CDR3 contains 12 residues. CDR3 sequence: CSVVKGTETQYF. CDR3 nucleotides: TGCAGCGTTGTTAAGGGGACGGAGACTCAGTACTTC.